The 25 T cell receptor beta chains given below trace back to one sample, sequenced in a study of T-cell reconstitution after alpha-beta-depleted transplantation in children. Unique molecular identifiers tagged the TCRbeta library. TCRdb ran MiXCR on the PCR reads and lists one entry per CDR3 protein. The repertoire includes about 300,000 distinct CDR3 sequences, about a tenth of them detected once, and around 7.6% sits in the top ten. The specimen comprised PBMCs, sampled before TCRalphabeta/CD19-depleted stem cell transplant. The receptors come from a boy under three years old with acute myeloid leukemia, due to receive a stem cell transplant.

In its sample, this clonotype was seen many times. J is TRBJ2-3 and V is TRBV7-2; D ambiguous. The V gene's germline CDR1 is SGHTA and CDR2 FQGNSA. The CDR3 spans 15 residues. Deletions cut 0 bases from V and 4 bases from J, with 11 bases between. CDR3 sequence (DNA): TGTGCCAGCAGCTTAGCGCGGCTAGTGGCAGATACGCAGTATTTT. Its translation is CASSLARLVADTQYF.

This clonotype was recorded many times. The V gene is TRBV12-3 or TRBV12-4, the J gene TRBJ2-1; D is perhaps TRBD2 (6 bases). This CDR3 has 15 amino acids. Trimming cost V 7 bases and J 2 bases, with 15 bases left between them. In DNA, the CDR3 is TGTGCCAGCACCCCAGGCGGAGGGGCCTACAATGAGCAGTTCTTC. It yields the protein CASTPGGGAYNEQFF.

This clonotype was counted at least ten times. This chain connects TRBV29-1 to TRBJ2-2, with 9 bases lining up with TRBD2. The CDR3 is 15 residues long. Per germline, CDR1 SQVTM and CDR2 ANQGSEA. With 4 bases clipped from V and 1 base from J, the junction kept 4 bases outside the gene matches. CDR3 in DNA: TGCAGCGTTGGACTAGCGGCCCAGAACACCGGGGAGCTGTTTTTT. It encodes CSVGLAAQNTGELFF.

This clonotype was picked up many times. The chain uses TRBV6-5 and TRBJ2-3; D remains ambiguous. The germline gives CDR1 MNHEY, CDR2 SVGAGI. This CDR3 comprises 13 residues. V was shortened by 6 bases and J by 0 bases, with 7 bases between the two germline ends. Here the CDR3 reads CASSLLSTDTQYF. Written as DNA, the CDR3 is TGTGCCAGCAGCCTTCTTAGCACAGATACGCAGTATTTT.

This clonotype was seen at least ten times. V is TRBV10-3 and J is TRBJ2-5, with 8 bases lining up with TRBD2. The CDR3 consists of 15 residues. From germline, CDR1 is ENHRY and CDR2 SYGVKD. J gave up 5 bases and V 2 bases, and 7 bases lay outside the gene matches. This chain's CDR3 is CAISEVGGRMETQYF. CDR3 nucleotide sequence: TGTGCCATCAGTGAGGTGGGCGGGAGGATGGAGACCCAGTACTTC.

This clonotype came up many times. This chain uses TRBV28 with TRBJ2-7; 8 nucleotides align to TRBD2. V shed 4 bases and J 2 bases; nucleotides not matched to a gene: 10. Germline V gene lookup returns CDR1 MDHEN and CDR2 SYDVKM. The CDR3 is made up of 16 amino acids. CDR3 nucleotides: TGTGCCAGCAGTTCTCCCGGGACTAGACATACCTACGAGCAGTACTTC. Translation: CASSSPGTRHTYEQYF. The full variable domain, in which reference TRBV28 and TRBJ2-7 provide the parts outside the CDR3, is DVKVTQSSRYLVKRTGEKVFLECVQDMDHENMFWYRQDPGLGLRLIYFSYDVKMKEKGDIPEGYSVSREKKERFSLILESASTNQTSMYLCASSSPGTRHTYEQYFGPGTRLTVT.

Of note for this clonotype: Just one base apart from a much larger clone, this may be a read error. The chain links TRBV5-1 to TRBJ2-3, with TRBD1 matching 8 bases. This CDR3 spans 15 amino acids. Germline V gives CDR1 SGHRS, CDR2 YFSETQ. The CDR3 is CASSLMTGVTDTQNF. CDR3 DNA sequence: TGCGCCAGCAGCTTGATGACAGGGGTCACAGATACGCAGAATTTT.

In this sample, this clonotype turned up many times. The rearrangement joins TRBV20-1 to TRBJ1-2, with TRBD1 matching over 7 bases. Germline V gives CDR1 DFQATT, CDR2 SNEGSKA (reference sequence). J gave up 5 bases and V 6 bases, and 3 bases lay outside the gene matches. The CDR3 length is 11 residues. CDR3 residues: CSALQGYGYTF. DNA of the CDR3: TGCAGTGCGCTACAGGGGTATGGCTACACCTTC.

The rearrangement links TRBV28 to TRBJ2-7; D remains ambiguous. Germline assignment: CDR1 MDHEN and CDR2 SYDVKM. The germline V and J ends were trimmed by 6 bases and 1 base, with 13 bases remaining between them. The CDR3 has 14 residues. The CDR3 loop reads CASRGSGLSYEQYF. In DNA, the CDR3 is TGTGCCAGCAGGGGTTCTGGGCTGTCCTACGAGCAGTACTTC.

This clonotype was detected many times. The J gene is TRBJ2-2, the V gene TRBV11-1; D is unresolved. Per germline, CDR1 SGHAT and CDR2 FQDESV (reference sequence). Trimming took off 0 bases at V and 0 bases at J, with 17 bases between the two ends. The CDR3 contains 19 residues. In DNA form, the CDR3 reads TGTGCCAGCAGCTTAGCGCGTGGTGGTAGGCCCGCGAACACCGGGGAGCTGTTTTTT. Amino acids: CASSLARGGRPANTGELFF.

This clonotype was seen at least ten times. V and J are TRBV11-2 and TRBJ2-2; 14 bases are shared with TRBD2. CDR3 size: 18 residues. Germline values: CDR1 SGHAT, CDR2 FQNNGV. V was clipped by 3 bases and J by 3 bases; unmatched bases: 6. The CDR3 reads CASSFGLAGGGDTGELFF. The DNA for the CDR3 is TGTGCCAGCAGCTTTGGACTAGCGGGAGGCGGGGACACCGGGGAGCTGTTTTTT.

This clonotype has a count of ten or more. This chain joins TRBV5-5 and TRBJ2-1; 7 bases fit TRBD2. Per the germline V gene, CDR1 is SGHKS and CDR2 is YYEKEE (reference sequence). V shed 4 bases and J 2 bases; nucleotides not matched to a gene: 6. The CDR3 has 15 amino acids. CDR3 region: CASSHGGMAYNEQFF. The CDR3, as DNA: TGTGCCAGCAGCCACGGGGGGATGGCCTACAATGAGCAGTTCTTC.

This clonotype came up many times. J is TRBJ1-4 and V is TRBV15; 10 bases map to TRBD1. CDR3 length: 15 amino acids. Trimming at V came to 5 bases and at J to 7 bases, leaving 7 bases not matched to a gene. CDR1 is LNHNV, CDR2 YYDKDF, per germline (reference sequence). The CDR3 region has the DNA TGTGCCACCAGCGTTGACAGGGGGCGCGGTGAAAAACTGTTTTTT. This sequence encodes CATSVDRGRGEKLFF.

This clonotype was counted many times. V usage is TRBV28 and J usage is TRBJ2-5; the D is unclear. This CDR3 comprises 16 residues. Germline V gives CDR1 MDHEN, CDR2 SYDVKM. Trimming cost V 4 bases and J 1 base, with 16 bases left between them. CDR3 protein: CASSSLHDIPQETQYF. CDR3 bases: TGTGCCAGCAGTTCCCTACATGACATCCCCCAAGAGACCCAGTACTTC.

This clonotype was detected many times. The V call is TRBV28, the J call TRBJ1-6; possible D gene TRBD1, 6 bases. Germline CDR1 reads MDHEN; CDR2 reads SYDVKM. Between the trimmed V and J ends, which lost 6 bases and 0 bases, there was a span of 15 bases. The length of the CDR3 is 17 residues. The chain's CDR3 is CASSFQDRSSYNSPLHF. Written as DNA, the CDR3 is TGTGCCAGCAGCTTCCAAGACAGGAGCTCCTATAATTCACCCCTCCACTTT.

Many counts were recorded for this clonotype. This sequence joins TRBV27 and TRBJ2-3, with TRBD2 matching over 14 bases. V shed 5 bases, J shed 0 bases, and the junction held 4 bases outside the gene matches. CDR1 MNHEY and CDR2 SMNVEV come from the germline V gene (reference sequence). CDR3 length equals 17 residues. This CDR3 is CASSPGLAGVSTDTQYF. For the CDR3, the DNA is TGTGCCAGCAGTCCGGGACTAGCGGGAGTGAGCACAGATACGCAGTATTTT.

This clonotype was detected ten times or more. The chain links TRBV5-6 to TRBJ2-7, with no clear D. Deletions cut 0 bases from V and 5 bases from J, with 6 bases between. Germline CDR1 is SGHDT and CDR2 is YYEEEE. There are 12 residues in the CDR3. The CDR3 protein is CASSLEADEQYF. The CDR3 coding sequence is TGTGCCAGCAGCTTGGAGGCAGACGAGCAGTACTTC.

This clonotype occurred a few times. This sequence joins TRBV28 and TRBJ1-2, with D perhaps matching TRBD1 (5 bases). Looked up from germline, CDR1 is MDHEN and CDR2 is SYDVKM. The CDR3 runs to 15 residues. Trimming took off 4 bases at V and 2 bases at J, with 14 bases between the two ends. CDR3 amino acids: CASSSPGTVNYGYTF. The CDR3 coding sequence is TGTGCCAGCAGTTCGCCCGGGACTGTGAACTATGGCTACACCTTC.

This clonotype was counted ten times or more. The chain is built from TRBV28 and TRBJ1-1; 7 bases fit TRBD1. The CDR3 length is 14 residues. The V gene's germline CDR1 is MDHEN and CDR2 SYDVKM. Trimming at V came to 10 bases and at J to 6 bases, leaving 14 bases not matched to a gene. This CDR3 is CATARIGGVAEAFF. The CDR3, as DNA: TGTGCCACCGCACGAATAGGGGGCGTCGCTGAAGCTTTCTTT.

This clonotype was counted ten times or more. The CDR3, as DNA: TGTGCCAGCAGCGTAGGACTAGCGGGAGCCGGGGAGCTGTTTTTT. Its translation is CASSVGLAGAGELFF. The V call is TRBV9, the J call TRBJ2-2; TRBD2 matches 12 bases. The CDR3 is 15 amino acids. J was trimmed by 6 bases and V by 0 bases; bases with no gene match: 0. Germline V gives CDR1 SGDLS, CDR2 YYNGEE.

At least ten counts were recorded for this clonotype. The genes are TRBV4-1 and TRBJ2-7; possible D gene TRBD1, 6 bases. Germline-derived CDR1 and CDR2 are MGHRA and YSYEKL. The CDR3 has 15 amino acids. With 1 base removed from V and 4 bases from J, the gap between germline ends came to 14 bases. The CDR3, as DNA: TGCGCCAGCAGCCAAGTGTACAGGGCCAAGTACGAGCAGTACTTC. This codes for CASSQVYRAKYEQYF.

This clonotype was counted at least ten times. This chain connects TRBV28 to TRBJ2-5, with a weak D call TRBD2 (6 bases). The germline V gene encodes CDR1 MDHEN and CDR2 SYDVKM. The CDR3 sequence is 14 residues long. V was trimmed by 8 bases and J by 5 bases, leaving 18 bases between them. DNA of the CDR3: TGTGCCAGCCTAACCCCGGGACGGGGGGAGACCCAGTACTTC. It is translated as CASLTPGRGETQYF.

The sample holds a few counts of this clonotype. This sequence joins TRBV29-1 and TRBJ1-2, with TRBD1 identical over 8 bases. The CDR3 totals 14 residues. Germline CDR1 is SQVTM and CDR2 is ANQGSEA. Trimming at V came to 6 bases and at J to 5 bases, leaving 11 bases not matched to a gene. DNA for the CDR3: TGCAGCGTAATTCCGCAGGGGGCAGGGTATGGCTACACCTTC. This translates into CSVIPQGAGYGYTF.

This clonotype was counted only a few times. The chain links TRBV28 to TRBJ2-4; 10 bases agree with TRBD1. V shed 3 bases and J 8 bases; nucleotides not matched to a gene: 16. Germline CDR1 is MDHEN and CDR2 is SYDVKM. The CDR3 loop spans 18 amino acids. The CDR3 here is CASSFTPGQGSGIDIQYF. The DNA for the CDR3 is TGTGCCAGCAGTTTCACACCGGGACAGGGGTCCGGCATAGACATTCAGTACTTC.

This clonotype has at least ten counts. J is TRBJ2-1 and V is TRBV24-1, with a tentative D call TRBD2 (5 bases). Trimming shortened V by 5 bases and J by 3 bases, and 22 bases separated the two germline ends. The CDR3 sequence is 18 residues long. From germline, CDR1 is KGHDR and CDR2 SFDVKD. CDR3 in amino acids: CATSVPSTISGNYNEQFF. In DNA form, the CDR3 reads TGTGCCACCAGTGTACCCTCTACAATCTCCGGGAACTACAATGAGCAGTTCTTC.